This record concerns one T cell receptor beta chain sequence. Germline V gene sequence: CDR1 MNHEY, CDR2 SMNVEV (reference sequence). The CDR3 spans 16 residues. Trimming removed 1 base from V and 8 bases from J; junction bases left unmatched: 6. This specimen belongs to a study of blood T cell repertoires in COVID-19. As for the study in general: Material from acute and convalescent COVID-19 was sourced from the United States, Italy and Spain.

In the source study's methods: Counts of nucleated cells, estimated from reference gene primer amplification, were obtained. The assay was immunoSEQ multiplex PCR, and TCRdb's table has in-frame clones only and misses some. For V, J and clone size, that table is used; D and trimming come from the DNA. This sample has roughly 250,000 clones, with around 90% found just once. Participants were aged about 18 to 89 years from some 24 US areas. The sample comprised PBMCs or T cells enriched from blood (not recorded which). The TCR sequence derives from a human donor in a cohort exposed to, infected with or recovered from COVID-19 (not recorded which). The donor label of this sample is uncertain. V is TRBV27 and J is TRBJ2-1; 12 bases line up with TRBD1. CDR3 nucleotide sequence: TGTGCCAGCAGTTTATTGGGGACAGGGGGCGAGGATGAGCAGTTCTTC. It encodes CASSLLGTGGEDEQFF.